This T cell receptor beta chain originates from a study of beta chain features in type 1 diabetes. The study's findings and limits: In every one of the four CD4+ subsets, TCRB CDR3s were moderately but significantly shorter in Type 1 diabetes patients.

V was cut by 0 bases and J by 0 bases, with 8 bases left in between. Germline values: CDR1 SGDLS, CDR2 YYNGEE. CDR3 size: 15 residues. This clone was detected a few times. Its specificity is not known. Isolated RNA was reverse transcribed in full, so expressed TCRB transcripts were sequenced. TCRdb's table, derived via immunoSEQ multiplex PCR, lists solely in-frame clones and lacks some. This sample has hundreds of thousands of clones, with about 14% found just once. The specimen sequenced was naive CD4+ T cells from blood. This sequence originates from a man between 18 and 29 years old with type 1 diabetes. The rearrangement joins TRBV9 to TRBJ2-3, with D hard to call. CDR3 residues: CASSVGLGSTDTQYF. In DNA form, the CDR3 reads TGTGCCAGCAGCGTAGGGCTAGGAAGCACAGATACGCAGTATTTT.